The present T cell receptor (beta chain) was sequenced within a study of T cells after yellow fever vaccination. Germline CDR1 is SQVTM and CDR2 is ANQGSEA. The CDR3 extends over 14 amino acids. Trimming took 3 bases from V and 0 from J, leaving 10 bases between them. A universal primer site and UMIs were added as TCR cDNA was made by 5'RACE template switching. Each CDR3 protein gets one entry after TCRdb re-called the 5' RACE reads with MiXCR. The sample gives 300,000 to 350,000 distinct CDR3 sequences, about 4.5% of which show up once; just under 20% is in the top ten. This clonotype showed up many times. Its matching antigen is unknown. Study-wide points: Among primary-vaccination clones, most reappeared after the booster, at 96% for CD4 and more than 85% for CD8.

This receptor was identified in a young man who received the YFV17D yellow fever vaccine. The rearrangement uses TRBV29-1 and TRBJ2-3; D not resolved. The sequences come from PBMCs, collected 15 days after the yellow fever booster vaccination. The CDR3 DNA sequence: TGCAGCGTTGACGAGTGGGCCAGCACAGATACGCAGTATTTT. Translation gives CSVDEWASTDTQYF.